This TCR beta chain was captured by sequencing in a study of cytomegalovirus exposure and HLA in healthy donors. General study findings and limits: CMV serostatus was the sole immune exposure information available. Generally TCR sequences proved uncommon, though certain public TCRs appeared in numerous donors. There were 150 to 200 TCR beta chains listed as cytomegalovirus-associated. Later, TCR association rates were found to vary by HLA locus, highest for DRB1 and lowest for HLA-C.

This clone was recorded only once. The antigen is undetermined. The PCR contained 60 Vbeta and 13 Jbeta primers. Clones were sequenced by immunoSEQ multiplex PCR, and TCRdb holds only the in-frame ones, with some missing. Among about 180,000 clones listed, 72% were seen once. The CDR3 runs 16 residues. Germline V gives CDR1 MNHNY, CDR2 SVGAGI (reference sequence). V was shortened by 7 bases and J by 8 bases, with 26 bases between the two germline ends. Sequenced material: PBMCs. The rearrangement uses TRBV6-6 and TRBJ1-2; D gene unclear. The sequence was obtained from a human donor in good health. The DNA for the CDR3 is TGTGCCAGCACACCGGGGATGTGGCTGCCGGTGGGGGGCTACACCTTC. Translated: CASTPGMWLPVGGYTF.